The rows below give T cell receptor beta chains drawn from one sample of a study of blood T cell repertoires in COVID-19. Sequencing used immunoSEQ multiplex PCR; TCRdb keeps in-frame clones, though not all of them. Of roughly 500,000 clones listed, 80% to 90% are singletons. The sample taken for sequencing was peripheral blood. The receptors come from a human donor in a cohort sampled during active COVID-19. CDR3s leave out the opening cysteine and the closing phenylalanine or tryptophan. D genes are given only for firm matches.

v_call,d_call,cdr3_aa
TRBV5-1,TRBD2,ASSGLAGGDNEQF
TRBV4-3,NA,ASSQPSGNGELF
TRBV18,NA,ASSVDSTGGNSPLH
TRBV27,NA,ASSSGETQY
TRBV28,TRBD2,ASRAGLAEGHNEQF
TRBV14,NA,ASSQTRDTGELF
TRBV27,NA,ASRSGNSRSYEQY
TRBV25-1,NA,ASSTGVGYEQY
TRBV19,TRBD1,ASSRDRVNYGYT
TRBV15,NA,ATSGAVEISEQF
TRBV9,NA,ASSVELSLDTQY
TRBV6-5,NA,ASSFSWQNNSPLH
TRBV29-1,TRBD1,SVDLTGTGGNEQF
TRBV12-3/TRBV12-4,NA,ASSLMRDGELF
TRBV4-1,TRBD2,ASSLQTSGSDTQY
TRBV28,NA,ASSLPGVYGYT
TRBV5-1,NA,ASSFFGSGANVLT
TRBV11-3,TRBD1,ASSLGQVQYNEQF
TRBV18,NA,ASSPRAVVTAGMANYGYT
TRBV28,NA,ASSFPGRGGNTIY
TRBV12-3/TRBV12-4,NA,ASRRTGNEQF
TRBV28,TRBD2,ASSPPGLAGIAGELF
TRBV10-2,NA,ASRDQGGNEQF
TRBV18,NA,ASSPLLAQGSYEQY
TRBV19,NA,ASSNSMNTEAF
TRBV6-5,TRBD2,ASSYSATSGVYEQY
TRBV7-6,TRBD1,ASSLDPDRGGSYEQY
TRBV27,NA,ASSSHSTDTQY
TRBV19,TRBD1,ASSWGGQGNT
TRBV10-3,TRBD1,ATQWTGGVDFIEAYGYT
TRBV28,TRBD2,ASSGGAGGHEQF
TRBV6-4,NA,ASSEYMNTEAF
TRBV7-3,TRBD1,ASSPLGQGDTGELF
TRBV3-1/TRBV3-2,NA,ASSQVSPGHYEQY
TRBV10-1,NA,ASSESRTENNEQF
TRBV5-6,NA,ASSLESLGAPGNTIY
TRBV12-3/TRBV12-4,TRBD2,ASSRGTSGRVF
TRBV5-5,NA,ASSLAGNGYT
TRBV7-9,TRBD1,ASSLGGQGNYGYT
TRBV5-4,TRBD2,ASSVTSGEYKNIQY
TRBV6-5,NA,ASSYSGLGGSGEQF
TRBV6-6,NA,ASSSEANEQF
TRBV29-1,NA,SVEAPAISNYGYT
TRBV18,TRBD1,ASSPETGASSYEQY
TRBV6-5,NA,ASSPSGGQRTEAF
TRBV30,TRBD1,AWSVLDRGLEAF
TRBV5-1,TRBD1,ASSLGTGVYEQY
TRBV28,NA,ASKLRGPSYGYT
TRBV2,NA,ASTWASGGYGYT
TRBV30,NA,AWSPSRGIPAF
TRBV27,TRBD2,ASSPKRTSFYSNTGELF
TRBV7-9,NA,ASTAQGPRNEKLF
TRBV3-1/TRBV3-2,TRBD2,ASATSGLTDTQY
TRBV5-1,NA,ASSLRGQSSYEQY
TRBV7-2,NA,ASSLVRLAYEQY
TRBV5-1,NA,ASSPLTGNTEAF
TRBV4-2,TRBD1,ASSQRRTGGNEKLF
TRBV11-2,NA,ASSLDPGTNEKLF
TRBV5-4,TRBD1,ASSRTGLNYGYT